The clone carrying this TCR beta chain was counted a few times. Its target is not known. This CDR3 contains 15 residues. Trimming stripped 1 base from V and 1 base from J, with 10 bases between. Germline CDR1 reads SGHTA; CDR2 reads FQGNSA. In TCRdb, the 5' RACE reads were re-called with MiXCR into one record per CDR3 protein. The sample shows approximately 500,000 distinct CDR3 sequences, less than 25% of them seen only once. These data belong to a study of identical twins. Findings of the study overall: Monozygotic twin pairs showed more out-of-frame TCR alpha sharing than models estimated. Abundant beta clonotypes from cord blood had fewer insertions, unlike memory repertoires, which showed none.

All donors were healthy, and all were Caucasian. Separately, the same data were catalogued under a study of T cells expressing NK-cell markers. That source adds: These same clonotypes (in a handful of donors) also led the CD3+CD56-NKG2C+ fraction.

Input material: CD4+ T cells sorted from blood. V gene TRBV7-2 combines with J gene TRBJ1-1; TRBD1 might be the D (5 bases). The clonotype comes from a woman aged 18-30 years in good health. CDR3 protein: CASSLEGRQNTEAFF. The DNA of the CDR3 is TGTGCCAGCAGCTTAGAGGGACGGCAGAACACTGAAGCTTTCTTT.